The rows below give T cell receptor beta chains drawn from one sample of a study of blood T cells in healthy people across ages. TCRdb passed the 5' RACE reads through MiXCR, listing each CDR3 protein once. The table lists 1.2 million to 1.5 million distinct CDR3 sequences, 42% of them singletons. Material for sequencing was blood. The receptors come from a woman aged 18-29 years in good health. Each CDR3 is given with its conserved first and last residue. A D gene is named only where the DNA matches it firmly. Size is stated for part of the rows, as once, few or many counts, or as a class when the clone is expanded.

CASNRLAGSTDTQYF	TGTGCCAGCAACCGACTAGCGGGGAGCACAGATACGCAGTATTTT	TRBV6-5	-	15	TRBJ2-3	TRBD2
CASSVEIAGAEQFF	TGTGCCAGCAGCGTAGAGATAGCGGGCGCGGAGCAGTTCTTC	TRBV7-2	once	14	TRBJ2-1	TRBD2
CATSRDLYTEAFF	TGTGCCACCAGCAGAGATTTGTACACTGAAGCTTTCTTT	TRBV15	-	13	TRBJ1-1	-
CASSVERAGDTQYF	TGTGCCAGCAGCGTAGAGAGGGCAGGAGATACGCAGTATTTT	TRBV9	few	14	TRBJ2-3	-
CASSDLFTDTQYF	TGTGCCAGCAGTGACCTCTTCACAGATACGCAGTATTTT	TRBV2	-	13	TRBJ2-3	-
CASSTGIHEQYF	TGTGCCAGCAGTACGGGGATCCACGAGCAGTACTTC	TRBV6-5	few	12	TRBJ2-7	-
CSASLGTHGYTF	TGCAGTGCTAGTTTGGGGACCCATGGCTACACCTTC	TRBV20-1	few	12	TRBJ1-2	-
CASSSGGTSDTEAFF	TGCGCCAGCAGCTCGGGGGGCACATCTGACACTGAAGCTTTCTTT	TRBV5-1	-	15	TRBJ1-1	-
CASSRPPRGNEQFF	TGTGCCAGCAGCAGACCCCCCAGGGGCAATGAGCAGTTCTTC	TRBV11-1	few	14	TRBJ2-1	-
CASSLTIVEDYLYF	TGTGCCAGCAGCTTAACTATAGTAGAGGACTACCTGTACTTC	TRBV7-3	-	14	TRBJ2-5	-
CSVWGAGEETQYF	TGCAGTGTTTGGGGGGCGGGGGAGGAGACCCAGTACTTC	TRBV20-1	-	13	TRBJ2-5	-
CASSLAAEQFF	TGCGCCAGCAGCTTGGCCGCCGAGCAGTTCTTC	TRBV5-1	many	11	TRBJ2-1	-
CAISESSLGFGAFF	TGTGCCATCAGTGAGTCGAGCCTCGGTTTTGGAGCTTTCTTT	TRBV10-3	-	14	TRBJ1-1	-
CSAHGGLAGSYEQYF	TGCAGTGCCCACGGGGGCCTAGCGGGATCCTACGAGCAGTACTTC	TRBV20-1	few	15	TRBJ2-7	TRBD2
CASSLDSASYNEQFF	TGCGCCAGCAGCTTGGACTCCGCCTCCTACAATGAGCAGTTCTTC	TRBV5-1	-	15	TRBJ2-1	-
CASSQVLGLAGEYSGANVLTF	TGTGCCAGCAGCCAAGTTTTGGGATTAGCGGGAGAGTACTCTGGGGCCAACGTCCTGACTTTC	TRBV4-2	-	21	TRBJ2-6	TRBD2
CASSLGPGQGANSPLHF	TGCGCCAGCAGCTTAGGCCCGGGACAGGGCGCTAATTCACCCCTCCACTTT	TRBV5-1	-	17	TRBJ1-6	TRBD1
CASKNINEVRSSYNEQFF	TGTGCCAGCAAAAATATAAACGAAGTGCGGAGCTCCTACAATGAGCAGTTCTTC	TRBV6-7	-	18	TRBJ2-1	-
CAISEGGSSGDTIYF	TGTGCCATCAGTGAGGGGGGAAGCTCTGGAGACACCATATATTTT	TRBV10-3	-	15	TRBJ1-3	-
CASSYSIAYEAFF	TGTGCCAGCAGTTACTCGATCGCCTATGAAGCTTTCTTT	TRBV6-2/TRBV6-3	-	13	TRBJ1-1	-
CSAPEETNYGYTF	TGCAGTGCCCCCGAGGAGACTAACTATGGCTACACCTTC	TRBV20-1	few	13	TRBJ1-2	-
CASSASSSTGSEQYF	TGTGCCAGTAGTGCAAGCTCCTCCACAGGGAGCGAGCAGTACTTC	TRBV19	-	15	TRBJ2-7	-
CASSLEQTYGYTF	TGCGCCAGCAGCTTGGAGCAGACCTATGGCTACACCTTC	TRBV5-1	-	13	TRBJ1-2	-
CATSDLLRRRTQETQYF	TGTGCCACCAGTGATTTGTTACGTCGGCGGACCCAAGAGACCCAGTACTTC	TRBV24-1	-	17	TRBJ2-5	-
CSAASWVGISGANVLTF	TGCAGTGCTGCCTCTTGGGTGGGGATCTCCGGGGCCAACGTCCTGACTTTC	TRBV20-1	-	17	TRBJ2-6	-
CASSQYPGLGDTEAFF	TGTGCCAGCAGCCAATATCCGGGACTAGGGGACACTGAAGCTTTCTTT	TRBV5-5	few	16	TRBJ1-1	-